A single sample gave rise to the 29 T cell receptor beta chains below, sequenced in a study of OX40 agonist ivuxolimab in advanced cancers. Receptor libraries were prepared by the immunoSEQ multiplex PCR assay. TCRdb holds this immuneACCESS table with in-frame rearrangements only. Some clones are missing; in checked studies, unresolved V genes explain under half, and the rest has no known cause. The sample table contains 55,000 to 75,000 clones; only one count was recorded for about 88% of them. The top ten hold approximately 1% of the sample. Sequencing used CD4+ or CD8+ T cells sorted from blood, obtained in a trial of the OX40 agonist ivuxolimab. The receptor set was obtained from an adult with an advanced solid tumor such as melanoma, head and neck, liver or kidney cancer.

This sequence joins TRBV21-1 and TRBJ2-1; TRBD1 is taken as the D call from the table, unchecked against the DNA. TRBV21-1 is classified as a pseudogene. The CDR3 is 16 residues long. The CDR3 nucleotides are TGTGCCAGCAGCACGCTAGACAGGGTCGGGTGCGATGAGCAGTTCTTC. Amino acid sequence: CASSTLDRVGCDEQFF.

The CDR3 sequence is CASSSLAGGYEQYF. DNA of the CDR3: TGTGCCAGCAGTTCACTAGCGGGAGGCTACGAGCAGTACTTC. This chain links TRBV27 with TRBJ2-7, with 12 bases fitting TRBD2. V was clipped by 4 bases and J by 3 bases; unmatched bases: 1. Per the germline V gene, CDR1 is MNHEY and CDR2 is SMNVEV (reference sequence). This CDR3 has 14 residues.

The chain employs TRBV27 and TRBJ1-3; D is undetermined. Deletions cut 8 bases from V and 2 bases from J, with 19 bases between. Germline values: CDR1 MNHEY, CDR2 SMNVEV (reference sequence). This CDR3 region has 16 residues. The CDR3 sequence is CASLPSFGSPGNTIYF. The CDR3 DNA sequence: TGTGCCAGCCTTCCTTCCTTCGGGTCCCCTGGAAACACCATATATTTT.

The rearrangement joins TRBV5-1 to TRBJ2-3, with 8 positions matching TRBD2. This CDR3 is 14 amino acids long. With 4 bases clipped from V and 5 bases from J, the junction kept 6 bases outside the gene matches. Looked up from germline, CDR1 is SGHRS and CDR2 is YFSETQ. CDR3 nucleotide sequence: TGCGCCAGCAGCCTAGGACTAGCTAGAGATACGCAGTATTTT. Encoded protein: CASSLGLARDTQYF.

Turning to this clone: One end of the junction fails to match germline, which may point to a read error. The chain joins TRBV5-4 to TRBJ2-2; 9 bases match TRBD1. The CDR3 is made up of 15 amino acids. Germline CDR1 and CDR2: SGHNT and YYREEE (reference sequence). The CDR3 protein is CVSSLGGQGGGELFF. CDR3 nucleotides: TGTGTCAGCAGCTTGGGGGGACAGGGAGGCGGGGAGCTGTTTTTT. Full variable domain (rest looked up from reference TRBV5-4 and TRBJ2-2): ETGVTQSPTHLIKTRGQQVTLRCSSQSGHNTVSWYQQALGQGPQFIFQYYREEENGRGNFPPRFSGLQFPNYSSELNVNALELDDSALYLCVSSLGGQGGGELFFGEGSRLTVL.

Only one count was recorded for this clone. V usage is TRBV4-2 and J usage is TRBJ2-2; TRBD1 might be the D (5 bases). The germline V and J ends were trimmed by 0 bases and 4 bases, with 12 bases remaining between them. This CDR3 is built from 16 residues. Germline assignment: CDR1 LGHNA and CDR2 YNFKEQ. DNA for the CDR3: TGTGCCAGCAGCCAAGATCTGACAGTTATCACCGGGGAGCTGTTTTTT. This encodes CASSQDLTVITGELFF.

V gene TRBV10-2 combines with J gene TRBJ1-1; D is ambiguous. This CDR3 is 13 amino acids long. Trimming stripped 4 bases from V and 3 bases from J, with 9 bases between. Looked up from germline, CDR1 is WSHSY and CDR2 is SAAADI. CDR3 sequence (DNA): TGCGCCAGCAGTGTCGAGAGGGACACTGAAGCTTTCTTT. Translating it yields CASSVERDTEAFF.

The chain has TRBV30 and TRBJ1-2; D may be TRBD1 (6 bases). Trimming pared 1 base from V and 3 bases from J, leaving 9 bases between. CDR3 length: 13 amino acids. Looked up from germline, CDR1 is GTSNPN and CDR2 is SVGIG (reference sequence). This CDR3 reads CAWSGGAYYGYTF. DNA of the CDR3: TGTGCCTGGAGTGGGGGGGCATACTATGGCTACACCTTC.

This chain joins TRBV6-1 and TRBJ2-7, with D possibly matching TRBD1 (5 bases). Germline CDR1 is MNHNS and CDR2 is SASEGT. This CDR3 comprises 14 residues. Trimming took 1 base from V and 4 from J, leaving 11 bases between them. CDR3 nucleotide sequence: TGTGCCAGCAGTGAAGGGCTAGGGGATTACGAGCAGTACTTC. Protein product: CASSEGLGDYEQYF.

The rearrangement links TRBV6-1 to TRBJ1-2; no reliable D call. Germline CDR1 is MNHNS and CDR2 is SASEGT. This CDR3 contains 12 residues. V lost 3 bases and J lost 6, with 8 bases in between. Here the CDR3 reads CASSESGNGYTF. The DNA of the CDR3 is TGTGCCAGCAGTGAGTCTGGTAATGGCTACACCTTC.

The rearrangement links TRBV9 to TRBJ2-7, with 10 bases aligning to TRBD2. Per the germline V gene, CDR1 is SGDLS and CDR2 is YYNGEE. Unmatched junction bases numbered 7, after V lost 4 bases and J lost 3 bases. There are 15 residues in the CDR3. The CDR3 DNA reads as TGTGCCAGCAGCCCGACGACTAGCGGGCGCTACGAGCAGTACTTC. As protein: CASSPTTSGRYEQYF.

V gene TRBV27 combines with J gene TRBJ2-3; 11 bases match TRBD2. CDR1 MNHEY and CDR2 SMNVEV come from the germline V gene (reference sequence). The CDR3 has 15 amino acids. V shed 6 bases, J shed 2 bases, and the junction held 4 bases outside the gene matches. This CDR3 reads CASRGLAAYTDTQYF. The CDR3 bases are TGTGCCAGCAGGGGACTAGCGGCTTACACAGATACGCAGTATTTT.

The V gene is TRBV7-9, the J gene TRBJ2-3, with 13 nucleotides matching TRBD2. Germline V gene data show CDR1 as SEHNR and CDR2 as FQNEAQ (reference sequence). This CDR3 has 16 residues. The J segment lost 4 bases and the V segment lost 5 bases, leaving 6 bases of the junction unmatched. CDR3 region: CASSPGLAGVADTQYF. CDR3 bases: TGTGCCAGCAGCCCAGGACTAGCGGGAGTTGCAGATACGCAGTATTTT.

The chain's CDR3 is CASSSSGRGYNEQFF. The CDR3 DNA reads as TGTGCCAGCAGCTCTAGCGGGAGAGGCTACAATGAGCAGTTCTTC. The V call is TRBV5-8, the J call TRBJ2-1, with TRBD2 matching over 10 bases. CDR3 length: 15 amino acids. V trimming: 3 bases; J trimming: 3 bases; junction bases outside the gene matches: 3. Germline V gene lookup returns CDR1 SGHTS and CDR2 YDEGEE.

This rearrangement joins TRBV19 to TRBJ1-1, with 9 bases identical to TRBD1. Germline values: CDR1 LNHDA, CDR2 SQIVND (reference sequence). Trimming cost V 4 bases and J 4 bases; bases outside gene matches: 10. This CDR3 is built from 16 residues. CDR3 protein: CASSNPQTGGVTEAFF. CDR3 in DNA: TGTGCCAGTAGTAATCCTCAAACAGGGGGCGTCACTGAAGCTTTCTTT.

The CDR3 sequence: CASSNLRDTTDTQYF. The CDR3 region has the DNA TGTGCCAGCAGCAATCTCCGGGACACCACAGATACGCAGTATTTT. The chain links TRBV9 to TRBJ2-3, with D possibly TRBD1 on 6 matching bases. Trimming cost V 4 bases and J 2 bases, with 14 bases left between them. In germline, CDR1 is SGDLS, CDR2 YYNGEE. CDR3 length equals 15 residues.

In this sample, this clone turned up once. This sequence joins TRBV19 and TRBJ1-1; 7 nucleotides line up with TRBD1. Germline V gene sequence: CDR1 LNHDA, CDR2 SQIVND (reference sequence). V lost 6 bases and J lost 2; bases outside the gene matches: 6. The CDR3 spans 14 residues. The CDR3 nucleotides are TGTGCCAGTAGAACCCCAGGGGGTAACACTGAAGCTTTCTTT. Translated: CASRTPGGNTEAFF.

The CDR3 sequence is CASSVKDRVGTDTQYF. In nucleotides, the CDR3 is TGTGCCAGCAGCGTCAAGGACAGGGTCGGGACAGATACGCAGTATTTT. V is TRBV9 and J is TRBJ2-3; 8 nucleotides line up with TRBD1. This CDR3 comprises 16 residues. J was trimmed by 3 bases and V by 2 bases; bases with no gene match: 8. Per germline, CDR1 SGDLS and CDR2 YYNGEE. The whole variable domain, remainder taken from reference TRBV9 and TRBJ2-3, is DSGVTQTPKHLITATGQRVTLRCSPRSGDLSVYWYQQSLDQGLQFLIQYYNGEERAKGNILERFSAQQFPDLHSELNLSSLELGDSALYFCASSVKDRVGTDTQYFGPGTRLTVL.

The chain links TRBV11-1 to TRBJ2-3; D may be TRBD2 (5 bases). The CDR3 runs 14 residues. Germline V gene lookup returns CDR1 SGHAT and CDR2 FQDESV (reference sequence). The V and J ends lost 3 bases and 2 bases respectively, with 9 bases between them. CDR3 loop: CASSFSENTDTQYF. The CDR3 bases are TGTGCCAGCAGCTTTAGCGAGAACACAGATACGCAGTATTTT.

The gene calls are TRBV2 and TRBJ1-4, with D perhaps matching TRBD1 (6 bases). Germline values: CDR1 SNHLY, CDR2 FYNNEI. This CDR3 is 17 amino acids long. V gave up 8 bases and J gave up 6 bases, with 25 bases separating them. CDR3 protein: CASELTGLGSSDEKLFF. The CDR3 DNA sequence: TGTGCCAGCGAGTTGACAGGTCTTGGTTCGTCGGATGAAAAACTGTTTTTT. The complete variable domain, with remaining parts taken from reference TRBV2 and TRBJ1-4, reads EPEVTQTPSHQVTQMGQEVILRCVPISNHLYFYWYRQILGQKVEFLVSFYNNEISEKSEIFDDQFSVERPDGSNFTLKIRSTKLEDSAMYFCASELTGLGSSDEKLFFGSGTQLSVL.

The chain carries TRBV4-2 and TRBJ2-5; 10 bases are shared with TRBD2. Germline loops: CDR1 LGHNA, CDR2 YNFKEQ. V shed 6 bases and J 5 bases; nucleotides not matched to a gene: 6. The CDR3 has 14 amino acids. CDR3 bases: TGTGCCAGCAGTAGACTAGCGGGTTCGGAGACCCAGTACTTC. This encodes CASSRLAGSETQYF.

V usage is TRBV6-6 and J usage is TRBJ2-3; D is ambiguous. V was cut by 0 bases and J by 1 base, with 8 bases left in between. The CDR3 sequence is 15 residues long. Germline CDR1 MNHNY, CDR2 SVGAGI (reference sequence). This chain's CDR3 is CASSYSGSGTDTQYF. CDR3 coding DNA: TGTGCCAGCAGTTACTCTGGGTCGGGCACAGATACGCAGTATTTT.

The chain links TRBV7-9 to TRBJ1-1, with 10 bases that match TRBD1. The CDR3 is 18 residues long. V trimming: 3 bases; J trimming: 5 bases; junction bases outside the gene matches: 15. The V gene's germline CDR1 is SEHNR and CDR2 FQNEAQ (reference sequence). The CDR3 protein is CASSFSDRGSLRRTEAFF. The CDR3, as DNA: TGTGCCAGCAGCTTCTCGGACAGGGGGAGTTTACGGCGGACTGAAGCTTTCTTT.

This chain uses TRBV7-3 with TRBJ2-2; TRBD2 matches at 9 bases. Germline CDR1 is SGHTA and CDR2 is FQGTGA. After removal of 4 bases from V and 1 base from J, the junction contained 7 bases not matched to a gene. CDR3 length: 17 residues. Here the CDR3 reads CASSSMPTSGNTGELFF. The CDR3 DNA follows: TGTGCCAGCAGCTCAATGCCGACTAGCGGGAACACCGGGGAGCTGTTTTTT.

This rearrangement joins TRBV6-1 to TRBJ2-7; D uncertain. From germline, CDR1 is MNHNS and CDR2 SASEGT. Trimming pared 1 base from V and 3 bases from J, leaving 10 bases between. The CDR3 runs to 14 residues. CDR3 sequence reads: CASSEELGYYEQYF. CDR3 sequence (DNA): TGTGCCAGCAGTGAAGAACTGGGTTACTACGAGCAGTACTTC.

The chain joins TRBV5-4 to TRBJ1-2; D might be TRBD1 (5 bases). This CDR3 is 15 amino acids long. The germline V and J ends were trimmed by 1 base and 4 bases, with 14 bases remaining between them. The V gene's germline CDR1 is SGHNT and CDR2 YYREEE (reference sequence). CDR3 DNA: TGTGCCAGCAGCTTGCGGACATCCGACCGCTATGGCTACACCTTC. Translating gives CASSLRTSDRYGYTF.

For this clone: The same CDR3 is also encoded by other DNA sequences in this sample. The rearrangement uses TRBV6-4 and TRBJ2-2; no reliable D call. The CDR3 contains 14 residues. The germline V and J ends were trimmed by 2 bases and 0 bases, with 4 bases remaining between them. The germline V gene has CDR1 MRHNA and CDR2 SNTAGT. CDR3 nucleotides: TGTGCCAGCAGTGACGTTGCGAACACCGGGGAGCTGTTTTTT. Its protein is CASSDVANTGELFF.

The chain carries TRBV4-1 and TRBJ1-4; no clear D. The CDR3 totals 14 residues. The ends were cut back, 1 base at V and 8 bases at J, with 11 bases in the middle. CDR1 and CDR2 from the germline V gene are MGHRA and YSYEKL. CDR3 sequence reads: CASSQAGLGEKLFF. CDR3 in DNA: TGCGCCAGCAGCCAAGCAGGTCTAGGGGAAAAACTGTTTTTT.

This chain joins TRBV2 and TRBJ1-1; 7 positions agree with TRBD1. The CDR3 covers 14 residues. Trimming cost V 7 bases and J 0 bases; bases outside gene matches: 5. Germline V lookup: CDR1 SNHLY, CDR2 FYNNEI. The CDR3 loop is CASIQGRMNTEAFF. The CDR3 coding sequence is TGTGCCAGCATACAGGGGAGGATGAACACTGAAGCTTTCTTT.